This TCR beta chain emerged from a study of regulatory T cells in long-lasting Graves disease. Indicated time point: persistent/refractory GD, antithyroid drugs over 5 years with positive TRAb. PBMCs were the source of the RNA used for TCR sequencing. Staff took roughly 9 milliliters of peripheral blood and put it into EDTA tubes. Trimming cost V 5 bases and J 0 bases; bases outside gene matches: 8. Per the germline V gene, CDR1 is DFQATT and CDR2 is SNEGSKA (reference sequence). CDR3 length equals 15 residues. CDR3 regions were amplified by Arm-PCR using iRepertoire HTBI primers to build TCR beta libraries. One entry per CDR3 protein, called by TCRdb with MiXCR from the multiplex PCR reads. The data show some 470,000 distinct CDR3 sequences, around a fifth seen once. This clonotype was found a few times.

The TCR comes from a female donor with Graves disease. The chain recombines TRBV20-1 with TRBJ2-3, with 7 bases lining up with TRBD1. The sequenced sample was peripheral blood mononuclear cells (PBMCs), obtained when the disease was refractory, from a patient treated with antithyroid drugs. For the CDR3, the DNA is TGCAGTGCTCCTCAGGGACAGTACAGCACAGATACGCAGTATTTT. Amino acid sequence: CSAPQGQYSTDTQYF.